Below are 6 T cell receptor beta chains sequenced from a single sample in a study of technical replicates of blood from four donors. Generated by immunoSEQ multiplex PCR, the TCRdb table keeps only in-frame clones and is missing some. The table has 45,000 to 60,000 clones, around 96% seen once; the top ten hold under 0.45%. The sequenced sample was T cells isolated from PBMCs. The receptor source for this set is a human donor in good health.

The genes are TRBV6-1 and TRBJ2-5, with 8 bases that match TRBD2. Germline V gene sequence: CDR1 MNHNS, CDR2 SASEGT. This CDR3 spans 12 amino acids. The V gene end was trimmed by 10 bases and the J gene end by 5 bases; junction bases not matched to a gene: 6. The CDR3 sequence: CATQRGQETQYF. The CDR3 DNA reads TGTGCCACCCAGCGGGGGCAGGAGACCCAGTACTTC.

This clone was detected only once. The CDR3 loop reads CASSQQGKSNQPQHF. As DNA, the CDR3 is TGTGCCAGCAGTCAACAGGGGAAGAGCAATCAGCCCCAGCATTTT. The chain joins TRBV6-1 to TRBJ1-5, with 7 bases lining up with TRBD1. The V segment lost 5 bases and the J segment 1 base; nucleotides outside the gene matches: 5. The CDR3 has 15 residues. CDR1 MNHNS and CDR2 SASEGT come from the germline V gene.

The chain recombines TRBV10-3 with TRBJ1-1; the match to TRBD1 covers 9 bases. The CDR3 contains 12 residues. Germline V CDR1 and CDR2: ENHRY, SYGVKD. J gave up 4 bases and V 9 bases, and 3 bases lay outside the gene matches. CDR3 bases: TGTGCCATACAGGGACAGGGCACTGAAGCTTTCTTT. Encoded protein: CAIQGQGTEAFF.

The V and J genes are TRBV5-1 and TRBJ1-1, with D hard to call. Trimming took off 1 base at V and 1 base at J, with 5 bases between the two ends. Germline V gene data show CDR1 as SGHRS and CDR2 as YFSETQ. The CDR3 sequence is 13 residues long. In nucleotides, the CDR3 is TGCGCCAGCAGCTTGAACAGGAACACTGAAGCTTTCTTT. Its protein product is CASSLNRNTEAFF.

The chain has TRBV9 and TRBJ1-2, with a possible D match to TRBD1 (6 bases). Germline lookup yields CDR1 SGDLS and CDR2 YYNGEE. V gave up 4 bases and J gave up 3 bases, with 10 bases separating them. This CDR3 has 13 amino acids. The CDR3 loop reads CASSSQGYYGYTF. The CDR3 DNA reads TGTGCCAGCAGCTCACAGGGATACTATGGCTACACCTTC.

V gene TRBV19 combines with J gene TRBJ2-7; perhaps TRBD2 as D (5 bases). V was trimmed by 5 bases and J by 0 bases, leaving 14 bases between them. This CDR3 has 15 residues. The germline gives CDR1 LNHDA, CDR2 SQIVND (reference sequence). CDR3 in DNA: TGTGCCAGTAGTGAGCGAGGAGGTTTCTCCTACGAGCAGTACTTC. Its translation is CASSERGGFSYEQYF.